This T cell receptor beta chain emerged from a study of blood T cell repertoires in COVID-19. V gave up 8 bases and J gave up 2 bases, with 10 bases separating them. The CDR3 length is 13 residues. CDR1 LNHDA and CDR2 SQIVND come from the germline V gene (reference sequence). Clones were read by immunoSEQ multiplex PCR, and TCRdb kept only the in-frame ones, dropping some. Of more than 95,000 clones listed, approximately 89% were seen once; the top ten hold over 15%. This chain links TRBV19 with TRBJ1-5; a possible D gene is TRBD1 (5 bases). The sequence was collected from a woman aged 80 or over in a cohort sampled during active COVID-19. Material: peripheral blood. CDR3 in DNA: TGTGCCAGTCTCCAGGGTGGCAATCAGCCCCAGCATTTT. Translation gives CASLQGGNQPQHF.